The next 8 T cell receptor beta chains were all read from a single sample in a study of molecular identifiers for immune sequencing clone quantification. TCRdb processed the PCR reads anew with MiXCR; each CDR3 protein has one entry. Of 65,000 or so distinct CDR3 sequences listed, roughly 18% are singletons. The sequenced sample was naive CD8+ T cells from blood, with Jurkat cell RNA spiked in. Specified subset: FACS-sorted CD8+CD4-CCR7+CD45RA+ naive T cells. These TCRs come from a human donor in good health. Some libraries in this study had Jurkat cell RNA spiked in.

This clonotype was picked up many times. The rearrangement links TRBV4-1 to TRBJ2-3; perhaps TRBD1 as D (5 bases). V lost 1 base to trimming and J lost 2 bases, with 13 bases between them. The CDR3 is made up of 16 amino acids. Germline values: CDR1 MGHRA, CDR2 YSYEKL. CDR3 region: CASSQGSRVVTDTQYF. In DNA form, the CDR3 reads TGCGCCAGCAGCCAAGGGAGCAGGGTGGTCACAGATACGCAGTATTTT.

This clonotype was observed at least ten times. This sequence joins TRBV9 and TRBJ2-5; 13 nucleotides agree with TRBD2. CDR3 length equals 18 residues. Trimming at V came to 4 bases and at J to 5 bases, leaving 14 bases not matched to a gene. Germline V lookup: CDR1 SGDLS, CDR2 YYNGEE. CDR3 region: CASSPPTPGLAGLETQYF. CDR3 nucleotide sequence: TGTGCCAGCAGCCCTCCCACTCCGGGACTAGCGGGATTGGAGACCCAGTACTTC.

Many counts were recorded for this clonotype. V gene TRBV7-2 combines with J gene TRBJ1-1; TRBD1 is a possible D gene (5 bases). Germline lookup yields CDR1 SGHTA and CDR2 FQGNSA. Trimming removed 5 bases from V and 11 bases from J, with 18 bases in between. This CDR3 is 13 amino acids long. CDR3 region: CASSPPGAAGAFF. CDR3 sequence (DNA): TGTGCCAGCAGCCCTCCTGGGGCAGCCGGGGCTTTCTTT.

As concerns this clonotype: Given a much more abundant clone one base away, this may be a read error. In this CDR3 the conserved last residue, phenylalanine or tryptophan, is missing, so a read error is likely. V gene TRBV7-9 combines with J gene TRBJ2-3; D might be TRBD2 (5 bases). Trimming took off 4 bases at V and 5 bases at J, with 16 bases between the two ends. The CDR3 covers 15 residues. Germline CDR1 reads SEHNR; CDR2 reads FQNEAQ (reference sequence). CDR3 sequence (DNA): TGTGCCAGCAGCTCTTCCCGAGAGGGCCTAGATACGCAGTATCTT. The encoded protein is CASSSSREGLDTQYL.

In its sample, this clonotype was seen many times. This chain connects TRBV30 to TRBJ1-1, with TRBD1 as a possible D gene (5 bases). The CDR3 consists of 11 residues. From germline, CDR1 is GTSNPN and CDR2 SVGIG (reference sequence). V was cut by 5 bases and J by 4 bases, with 8 bases left in between. The CDR3, as DNA: TGTGCCTGGGGGGCGGCCACTGAAGCTTTCTTT. As protein: CAWGAATEAFF.

This clonotype has at least ten counts. This sequence joins TRBV7-2 and TRBJ2-5; possible D gene TRBD2, 6 bases. V lost 0 bases to trimming and J lost 1 base, with 6 bases between them. Germline V CDR1 and CDR2: SGHTA, FQGNSA. There are 14 residues in the CDR3. The CDR3, as DNA: TGTGCCAGCAGCTTAGCGGGGGGCCAAGAGACCCAGTACTTC. It encodes CASSLAGGQETQYF.

This clonotype was counted at least ten times. The J gene is TRBJ1-1, the V gene TRBV7-9; unclear D gene. V was clipped by 0 bases and J by 8 bases, with 7 bases between them. The CDR3 runs to 12 residues. Germline values: CDR1 SEHNR, CDR2 FQNEAQ (reference sequence). Here the CDR3 reads CASSLAMGEAFF. Written as DNA, the CDR3 is TGTGCCAGCAGCTTAGCCATGGGAGAAGCTTTCTTT.

This clonotype was observed a few times. J is TRBJ2-7 and V is TRBV19, with D tentatively TRBD2 (6 bases). V was shortened by 5 bases and J by 3 bases, with 17 bases between the two germline ends. CDR3 size: 15 residues. Germline CDR1 LNHDA, CDR2 SQIVND (reference sequence). Here the CDR3 reads CASSWSGGGFYEQYF. The CDR3 coding sequence is TGTGCCAGTAGTTGGTCCGGTGGAGGGTTCTACGAGCAGTACTTC.